The present T cell receptor (beta chain) was sequenced within a study of blood T cell repertoires in COVID-19. Looking at the study overall: From the United States, Italy and Spain came samples of acute and convalescent COVID-19. PBMCs, B-cell-depleted T cells, or T cells provided the cDNA or gDNA that made up the material.

In the original analysis: Estimation of nucleated cell counts was performed using reference gene primer amplification. Here immunoSEQ multiplex PCR was the method, and the copy in TCRdb shows in-frame clones only, minus some. Clone size and V and J calls were adopted from that table, with D and trimming inferred from the DNA. The data show roughly 110,000 clones, more than 80% seen once. CDR1 is SGHTA and CDR2 is FQGNSA in the germline V gene. Trimming pared 1 base from V and 8 bases from J, leaving 8 bases between. The CDR3 covers 13 residues. The table lists this clone with a count of one. Sequenced input: peripheral blood. The chain is built from TRBV7-2 and TRBJ2-2; no definite D call. The receptor comes from a woman in her sixties with acute or convalescent COVID-19. The CDR3 loop reads CASSLDPSGELFF. CDR3 coding DNA: TGTGCCAGCAGCTTAGATCCTTCGGGGGAGCTGTTTTTT.